A selection of T cell receptor beta chains follows, all from one sample in a study of T-cell memory formation after mild COVID-19. A single record per CDR3 protein comes from TCRdb applying MiXCR to the 5' RACE reads. The table records more than 300,000 distinct CDR3 sequences, 14% of them present only once. The sequenced material came from PBMCs or a T cell subset sorted from them (not recorded which). The source is a man younger than 35 who had mild COVID-19 (a few samples of this study predate the infection). Cell type and time point are not known. CDR3s include the opening cysteine and the closing phenylalanine or tryptophan. The order of the fields is clone size, V gene, J gene, D gene, CDR3 protein, CDR3 DNA. D genes are given only for firm matches. A clone size is listed for some rows: how often the clone was seen (once, few, many), or a class if it is expanded.

abundance: few; v_gene: TRBV20-1; j_gene: TRBJ2-5; d_gene: -; CDR3aa: CSARASQGQETQYF; CDR3nt: TGCAGTGCTAGAGCCAGTCAGGGCCAAGAGACCCAGTACTTC
abundance: -; v_gene: TRBV14; j_gene: TRBJ1-1; d_gene: -; CDR3aa: CASSPQAFGTLTPLNAFF; CDR3nt: TGTGCCAGCAGCCCACAGGCCTTTGGGACCTTAACCCCCCTGAATGCTTTCTTT
abundance: many; v_gene: TRBV7-3; j_gene: TRBJ2-1; d_gene: TRBD2; CDR3aa: CASSPGTSGVREQFF; CDR3nt: TGTGCCAGCAGTCCGGGGACTAGTGGCGTCCGGGAGCAGTTCTTC
abundance: few; v_gene: TRBV6-5; j_gene: TRBJ1-2; d_gene: -; CDR3aa: CASSYVFVTSHYGYTF; CDR3nt: TGTGCCAGCAGTTACGTGTTTGTGACTTCACACTATGGCTACACCTTC
abundance: few; v_gene: TRBV2; j_gene: TRBJ2-3; d_gene: TRBD2; CDR3aa: CASSDTSGGPTDTQYF; CDR3nt: TGTGCCAGCAGTGATACTAGCGGGGGACCCACAGATACGCAGTATTTT
abundance: -; v_gene: TRBV27; j_gene: TRBJ2-2; d_gene: -; CDR3aa: CASSHGSRPNTGELFF; CDR3nt: TGTGCCAGCAGTCACGGATCCCGTCCGAACACCGGGGAGCTGTTTTTT
abundance: few; v_gene: TRBV20-1; j_gene: TRBJ1-2; d_gene: TRBD1; CDR3aa: CSVGGQPNYGYTF; CDR3nt: TGCAGTGTAGGGGGACAGCCAAACTATGGCTACACCTTC
abundance: few; v_gene: TRBV3-1; j_gene: TRBJ1-1; d_gene: TRBD1; CDR3aa: CASSRTGGVQNTEAFF; CDR3nt: TGTGCCAGCAGCCGGACAGGGGGGGTTCAGAACACTGAAGCTTTCTTT
abundance: -; v_gene: TRBV7-2; j_gene: TRBJ2-1; d_gene: TRBD1; CDR3aa: CASSGGTGEITEQFF; CDR3nt: TGTGCCAGCAGCGGTGGGACAGGGGAAATCACTGAGCAGTTCTTC
abundance: -; v_gene: TRBV6-5; j_gene: TRBJ1-2; d_gene: TRBD1; CDR3aa: CASSLQGRDYGYTF; CDR3nt: TGTGCCAGCAGTTTACAGGGGCGGGACTATGGCTACACCTTC
abundance: -; v_gene: TRBV25-1; j_gene: TRBJ1-1; d_gene: TRBD1; CDR3aa: CASSEPDRGTEAFF; CDR3nt: TGTGCCAGCAGTGAACCGGACAGGGGGACTGAAGCTTTCTTT
abundance: -; v_gene: TRBV7-2; j_gene: TRBJ2-2; d_gene: -; CDR3aa: CASRPSATTGELFF; CDR3nt: TGTGCCAGCAGGCCGTCCGCGACCACCGGGGAGCTGTTTTTT
abundance: -; v_gene: TRBV7-3; j_gene: TRBJ2-1; d_gene: TRBD2; CDR3aa: CASSPLGGVDPEQFF; CDR3nt: TGTGCCAGCAGCCCCCTCGGGGGGGTGGATCCTGAGCAGTTCTTC
abundance: -; v_gene: TRBV9; j_gene: TRBJ2-5; d_gene: -; CDR3aa: CASSVATGAYQETQYF; CDR3nt: TGTGCCAGCAGCGTAGCTACCGGGGCGTACCAAGAGACCCAGTACTTC
abundance: -; v_gene: TRBV2; j_gene: TRBJ2-3; d_gene: TRBD2; CDR3aa: CASSRTSGGAPDTQYF; CDR3nt: TGTGCCAGCAGTAGGACTAGCGGGGGGGCGCCAGATACGCAGTATTTT
abundance: few; v_gene: TRBV24-1; j_gene: TRBJ1-5; d_gene: -; CDR3aa: CATSDRDGLDQPQHF; CDR3nt: TGTGCCACCAGTGATCGCGACGGTTTAGATCAGCCCCAGCATTTT
abundance: -; v_gene: TRBV4-2; j_gene: TRBJ2-7; d_gene: TRBD1; CDR3aa: CASSQDWDRENEQYF; CDR3nt: TGTGCCAGCAGCCAAGATTGGGACAGGGAGAACGAGCAGTACTTC
abundance: -; v_gene: TRBV6-2/TRBV6-3; j_gene: TRBJ1-5; d_gene: -; CDR3aa: CASSYRTEMIYSNQPQHF; CDR3nt: TGTGCCAGCAGTTACAGGACCGAAATGATTTATAGCAATCAGCCCCAGCATTTT
abundance: -; v_gene: TRBV20-1; j_gene: TRBJ2-3; d_gene: -; CDR3aa: CSASSGTGHGDTQYF; CDR3nt: TGCAGTGCTAGCTCAGGGACCGGGCATGGGGATACGCAGTATTTT
abundance: few; v_gene: TRBV6-5; j_gene: TRBJ1-4; d_gene: -; CDR3aa: CASSYSKEGKLFF; CDR3nt: TGTGCCAGCAGTTACTCGAAAGAGGGGAAACTGTTTTTT
abundance: many; v_gene: TRBV9; j_gene: TRBJ1-1; d_gene: -; CDR3aa: CASSVALGTEAFF; CDR3nt: TGTGCCAGCAGCGTAGCTTTGGGAACTGAAGCTTTCTTT
abundance: few; v_gene: TRBV10-3; j_gene: TRBJ2-5; d_gene: -; CDR3aa: CAISRGALEETQYF; CDR3nt: TGTGCCATCAGTCGGGGGGCCCTGGAAGAGACCCAGTACTTC
abundance: few; v_gene: TRBV29-1; j_gene: TRBJ2-5; d_gene: -; CDR3aa: CSHGTRIETQYF; CDR3nt: TGCAGCCACGGGACTCGTATCGAGACCCAGTACTTC
abundance: few; v_gene: TRBV27; j_gene: TRBJ2-7; d_gene: -; CDR3aa: CASHGAGAGSYEQYF; CDR3nt: TGTGCCTCTCATGGGGCAGGGGCTGGCTCCTACGAGCAGTACTTC
abundance: -; v_gene: TRBV27; j_gene: TRBJ2-7; d_gene: TRBD1; CDR3aa: CASSYRGSYEQYF; CDR3nt: TGTGCCAGCAGTTACAGGGGCTCCTACGAGCAGTACTTC
abundance: -; v_gene: TRBV2; j_gene: TRBJ2-3; d_gene: -; CDR3aa: CASSETSRGTDTQYF; CDR3nt: TGTGCCAGCAGTGAAACGAGTAGGGGCACAGATACGCAGTATTTT
abundance: -; v_gene: TRBV6-2/TRBV6-3; j_gene: TRBJ2-2; d_gene: TRBD2; CDR3aa: CASSSGTRNTGELFF; CDR3nt: TGTGCCAGCAGTTCCGGGACTAGAAACACCGGGGAGCTGTTTTTT
abundance: few; v_gene: TRBV4-3; j_gene: TRBJ2-5; d_gene: -; CDR3aa: CASSQDYVRRETQYF; CDR3nt: TGCGCCAGCAGCCAAGATTACGTTCGCCGGGAGACCCAGTACTTC
abundance: many; v_gene: TRBV12-3/TRBV12-4; j_gene: TRBJ2-1; d_gene: TRBD2; CDR3aa: CASSFLAGEQFF; CDR3nt: TGTGCCAGCAGCTTCCTAGCGGGGGAGCAGTTCTTC
abundance: -; v_gene: TRBV7-2; j_gene: TRBJ2-5; d_gene: TRBD2; CDR3aa: CASSYSRGDEETQYF; CDR3nt: TGTGCCAGCAGCTACTCGCGGGGGGATGAAGAGACCCAGTACTTC
abundance: many; v_gene: TRBV12-3/TRBV12-4; j_gene: TRBJ1-2; d_gene: -; CDR3aa: CASSFPPRDRKICIGGYTF; CDR3nt: TGTGCCAGCAGTTTCCCCCCTCGAGACAGGAAAATATGTATTGGGGGCTACACCTTC
abundance: few; v_gene: TRBV28; j_gene: TRBJ2-1; d_gene: TRBD2; CDR3aa: CASSYLGLAGGDKGNEQFF; CDR3nt: TGTGCCAGCAGCTACCTCGGACTAGCGGGGGGAGACAAAGGGAATGAGCAGTTCTTC
abundance: few; v_gene: TRBV7-2; j_gene: TRBJ2-5; d_gene: -; CDR3aa: CASSPAAALRETQYF; CDR3nt: TGTGCCAGCAGCCCCGCGGCGGCTCTACGAGAGACCCAGTACTTC
abundance: -; v_gene: TRBV20-1; j_gene: TRBJ1-5; d_gene: -; CDR3aa: CSAPSRTETSNQPQHF; CDR3nt: TGCAGTGCTCCCAGCCGGACGGAAACTAGCAATCAGCCCCAGCATTTT
abundance: -; v_gene: TRBV7-3; j_gene: TRBJ2-2; d_gene: TRBD2; CDR3aa: CASSSRLAPNTGELFF; CDR3nt: TGTGCCAGCAGCTCCAGACTAGCTCCGAACACCGGGGAGCTGTTTTTT
abundance: -; v_gene: TRBV7-2; j_gene: TRBJ2-3; d_gene: -; CDR3aa: CASSNRGGDTDTQYF; CDR3nt: TGTGCCAGCAGCAACCGCGGGGGCGACACAGATACGCAGTATTTT
abundance: few; v_gene: TRBV9; j_gene: TRBJ2-7; d_gene: TRBD2; CDR3aa: CASSVEASGGREQYF; CDR3nt: TGTGCCAGCAGCGTAGAGGCTAGCGGGGGCCGGGAGCAGTACTTC
abundance: -; v_gene: TRBV20-1; j_gene: TRBJ1-6; d_gene: TRBD1; CDR3aa: CSATGTGNSPLHF; CDR3nt: TGCAGTGCTACCGGGACAGGGAATTCACCCCTCCACTTT
abundance: -; v_gene: TRBV5-1; j_gene: TRBJ2-3; d_gene: -; CDR3aa: CASSSPGGGADTQYF; CDR3nt: TGCGCCAGCAGCTCCCCGGGGGGCGGGGCAGATACGCAGTATTTT
abundance: few; v_gene: TRBV6-2/TRBV6-3; j_gene: TRBJ2-5; d_gene: -; CDR3aa: CASSYRPIGETQYF; CDR3nt: TGTGCCAGCAGTTACCGGCCGATTGGCGAGACCCAGTACTTC
abundance: -; v_gene: TRBV29-1; j_gene: TRBJ1-1; d_gene: -; CDR3aa: CSVIRRQNTEAFF; CDR3nt: TGCAGCGTTATCAGGCGACAGAACACTGAAGCTTTCTTT
abundance: few; v_gene: TRBV5-1; j_gene: TRBJ1-1; d_gene: TRBD1; CDR3aa: CASRLLRDSDEMNTEAFF; CDR3nt: TGCGCCAGCAGACTCCTCCGGGACAGCGACGAAATGAACACTGAAGCTTTCTTT
abundance: -; v_gene: TRBV20-1; j_gene: TRBJ2-5; d_gene: -; CDR3aa: CSAQGTNQETQYF; CDR3nt: TGCAGTGCCCAGGGGACTAACCAAGAGACCCAGTACTTC
abundance: many; v_gene: TRBV20-1; j_gene: TRBJ2-5; d_gene: TRBD2; CDR3aa: CSASLSGGARETQYF; CDR3nt: TGCAGTGCTTCCCTTAGCGGGGGGGCCCGTGAGACCCAGTACTTC
abundance: -; v_gene: TRBV5-4; j_gene: TRBJ2-3; d_gene: -; CDR3aa: CASSLGGVRTDTQYF; CDR3nt: TGTGCCAGCAGCCTCGGGGGAGTAAGGACAGATACGCAGTATTTT
abundance: -; v_gene: TRBV4-3; j_gene: TRBJ2-2; d_gene: -; CDR3aa: CASSLGGRNTGELFF; CDR3nt: TGCGCCAGCAGCCTGGGCGGACGAAACACCGGGGAGCTGTTTTTT
abundance: few; v_gene: TRBV7-9; j_gene: TRBJ2-4; d_gene: -; CDR3aa: CASSPTVLGGPDSRNIQYF; CDR3nt: TGTGCCAGCAGCCCCACGGTTCTGGGGGGACCCGACTCGAGAAACATTCAGTACTTC
abundance: few; v_gene: TRBV12-3/TRBV12-4; j_gene: TRBJ2-3; d_gene: -; CDR3aa: CASTRRADTQYF; CDR3nt: TGTGCCAGCACTCGAAGGGCAGATACGCAGTATTTT
abundance: -; v_gene: TRBV7-8; j_gene: TRBJ1-3; d_gene: -; CDR3aa: CASSLAVHSGNTIYF; CDR3nt: TGTGCCAGCAGCTTAGCCGTCCACTCTGGAAACACCATATATTTT
abundance: few; v_gene: TRBV15; j_gene: TRBJ1-5; d_gene: -; CDR3aa: CATSRDRLNQPQHF; CDR3nt: TGTGCCACCAGCAGAGACAGGCTCAATCAGCCCCAGCATTTT
abundance: many; v_gene: TRBV28; j_gene: TRBJ2-3; d_gene: TRBD2; CDR3aa: CASSPGGAGTDTQYF; CDR3nt: TGTGCCAGCAGCCCCGGGGGGGCCGGGACAGATACGCAGTATTTT
abundance: -; v_gene: TRBV7-2; j_gene: TRBJ2-1; d_gene: -; CDR3aa: CASSLSGGMDEQFF; CDR3nt: TGTGCCAGCAGCTTATCCGGGGGAATGGATGAGCAGTTCTTC
abundance: -; v_gene: TRBV9; j_gene: TRBJ2-5; d_gene: TRBD1; CDR3aa: CASSGRDSYQETQYF; CDR3nt: TGTGCCAGCAGCGGCCGGGACAGCTACCAAGAGACCCAGTACTTC
abundance: -; v_gene: TRBV12-3/TRBV12-4; j_gene: TRBJ2-7; d_gene: TRBD1; CDR3aa: CASTGQGPSYEQYF; CDR3nt: TGTGCCAGCACCGGACAGGGGCCTTCCTACGAGCAGTACTTC
abundance: -; v_gene: TRBV4-3; j_gene: TRBJ2-1; d_gene: TRBD1; CDR3aa: CASSQAKGAGWNEQFF; CDR3nt: TGCGCCAGCAGCCAAGCTAAGGGGGCAGGGTGGAATGAGCAGTTCTTC
abundance: -; v_gene: TRBV24-1; j_gene: TRBJ2-1; d_gene: TRBD1; CDR3aa: CATSGTGTGVYEQFF; CDR3nt: TGTGCCACCAGTGGGACCGGGACAGGGGTGTATGAGCAGTTCTTC
abundance: -; v_gene: TRBV29-1; j_gene: TRBJ2-4; d_gene: TRBD1; CDR3aa: CSTRTGANLNIQYF; CDR3nt: TGCAGCACGAGGACAGGAGCAAACCTAAACATTCAGTACTTC
abundance: -; v_gene: TRBV5-1; j_gene: TRBJ2-7; d_gene: TRBD2; CDR3aa: CASSLAGGPGYEQYF; CDR3nt: TGCGCCAGCAGCTTAGCGGGGGGCCCAGGCTACGAGCAGTACTTC
abundance: -; v_gene: TRBV4-2; j_gene: TRBJ2-6; d_gene: -; CDR3aa: CASSQAGRLTGANVLTF; CDR3nt: TGTGCCAGCAGCCAAGCGGGCAGGTTAACTGGGGCCAACGTCCTGACTTTC
abundance: -; v_gene: TRBV12-3/TRBV12-4; j_gene: TRBJ1-1; d_gene: -; CDR3aa: CASSSTEAFF; CDR3nt: TGTGCCAGCAGCTCCACTGAAGCTTTCTTT